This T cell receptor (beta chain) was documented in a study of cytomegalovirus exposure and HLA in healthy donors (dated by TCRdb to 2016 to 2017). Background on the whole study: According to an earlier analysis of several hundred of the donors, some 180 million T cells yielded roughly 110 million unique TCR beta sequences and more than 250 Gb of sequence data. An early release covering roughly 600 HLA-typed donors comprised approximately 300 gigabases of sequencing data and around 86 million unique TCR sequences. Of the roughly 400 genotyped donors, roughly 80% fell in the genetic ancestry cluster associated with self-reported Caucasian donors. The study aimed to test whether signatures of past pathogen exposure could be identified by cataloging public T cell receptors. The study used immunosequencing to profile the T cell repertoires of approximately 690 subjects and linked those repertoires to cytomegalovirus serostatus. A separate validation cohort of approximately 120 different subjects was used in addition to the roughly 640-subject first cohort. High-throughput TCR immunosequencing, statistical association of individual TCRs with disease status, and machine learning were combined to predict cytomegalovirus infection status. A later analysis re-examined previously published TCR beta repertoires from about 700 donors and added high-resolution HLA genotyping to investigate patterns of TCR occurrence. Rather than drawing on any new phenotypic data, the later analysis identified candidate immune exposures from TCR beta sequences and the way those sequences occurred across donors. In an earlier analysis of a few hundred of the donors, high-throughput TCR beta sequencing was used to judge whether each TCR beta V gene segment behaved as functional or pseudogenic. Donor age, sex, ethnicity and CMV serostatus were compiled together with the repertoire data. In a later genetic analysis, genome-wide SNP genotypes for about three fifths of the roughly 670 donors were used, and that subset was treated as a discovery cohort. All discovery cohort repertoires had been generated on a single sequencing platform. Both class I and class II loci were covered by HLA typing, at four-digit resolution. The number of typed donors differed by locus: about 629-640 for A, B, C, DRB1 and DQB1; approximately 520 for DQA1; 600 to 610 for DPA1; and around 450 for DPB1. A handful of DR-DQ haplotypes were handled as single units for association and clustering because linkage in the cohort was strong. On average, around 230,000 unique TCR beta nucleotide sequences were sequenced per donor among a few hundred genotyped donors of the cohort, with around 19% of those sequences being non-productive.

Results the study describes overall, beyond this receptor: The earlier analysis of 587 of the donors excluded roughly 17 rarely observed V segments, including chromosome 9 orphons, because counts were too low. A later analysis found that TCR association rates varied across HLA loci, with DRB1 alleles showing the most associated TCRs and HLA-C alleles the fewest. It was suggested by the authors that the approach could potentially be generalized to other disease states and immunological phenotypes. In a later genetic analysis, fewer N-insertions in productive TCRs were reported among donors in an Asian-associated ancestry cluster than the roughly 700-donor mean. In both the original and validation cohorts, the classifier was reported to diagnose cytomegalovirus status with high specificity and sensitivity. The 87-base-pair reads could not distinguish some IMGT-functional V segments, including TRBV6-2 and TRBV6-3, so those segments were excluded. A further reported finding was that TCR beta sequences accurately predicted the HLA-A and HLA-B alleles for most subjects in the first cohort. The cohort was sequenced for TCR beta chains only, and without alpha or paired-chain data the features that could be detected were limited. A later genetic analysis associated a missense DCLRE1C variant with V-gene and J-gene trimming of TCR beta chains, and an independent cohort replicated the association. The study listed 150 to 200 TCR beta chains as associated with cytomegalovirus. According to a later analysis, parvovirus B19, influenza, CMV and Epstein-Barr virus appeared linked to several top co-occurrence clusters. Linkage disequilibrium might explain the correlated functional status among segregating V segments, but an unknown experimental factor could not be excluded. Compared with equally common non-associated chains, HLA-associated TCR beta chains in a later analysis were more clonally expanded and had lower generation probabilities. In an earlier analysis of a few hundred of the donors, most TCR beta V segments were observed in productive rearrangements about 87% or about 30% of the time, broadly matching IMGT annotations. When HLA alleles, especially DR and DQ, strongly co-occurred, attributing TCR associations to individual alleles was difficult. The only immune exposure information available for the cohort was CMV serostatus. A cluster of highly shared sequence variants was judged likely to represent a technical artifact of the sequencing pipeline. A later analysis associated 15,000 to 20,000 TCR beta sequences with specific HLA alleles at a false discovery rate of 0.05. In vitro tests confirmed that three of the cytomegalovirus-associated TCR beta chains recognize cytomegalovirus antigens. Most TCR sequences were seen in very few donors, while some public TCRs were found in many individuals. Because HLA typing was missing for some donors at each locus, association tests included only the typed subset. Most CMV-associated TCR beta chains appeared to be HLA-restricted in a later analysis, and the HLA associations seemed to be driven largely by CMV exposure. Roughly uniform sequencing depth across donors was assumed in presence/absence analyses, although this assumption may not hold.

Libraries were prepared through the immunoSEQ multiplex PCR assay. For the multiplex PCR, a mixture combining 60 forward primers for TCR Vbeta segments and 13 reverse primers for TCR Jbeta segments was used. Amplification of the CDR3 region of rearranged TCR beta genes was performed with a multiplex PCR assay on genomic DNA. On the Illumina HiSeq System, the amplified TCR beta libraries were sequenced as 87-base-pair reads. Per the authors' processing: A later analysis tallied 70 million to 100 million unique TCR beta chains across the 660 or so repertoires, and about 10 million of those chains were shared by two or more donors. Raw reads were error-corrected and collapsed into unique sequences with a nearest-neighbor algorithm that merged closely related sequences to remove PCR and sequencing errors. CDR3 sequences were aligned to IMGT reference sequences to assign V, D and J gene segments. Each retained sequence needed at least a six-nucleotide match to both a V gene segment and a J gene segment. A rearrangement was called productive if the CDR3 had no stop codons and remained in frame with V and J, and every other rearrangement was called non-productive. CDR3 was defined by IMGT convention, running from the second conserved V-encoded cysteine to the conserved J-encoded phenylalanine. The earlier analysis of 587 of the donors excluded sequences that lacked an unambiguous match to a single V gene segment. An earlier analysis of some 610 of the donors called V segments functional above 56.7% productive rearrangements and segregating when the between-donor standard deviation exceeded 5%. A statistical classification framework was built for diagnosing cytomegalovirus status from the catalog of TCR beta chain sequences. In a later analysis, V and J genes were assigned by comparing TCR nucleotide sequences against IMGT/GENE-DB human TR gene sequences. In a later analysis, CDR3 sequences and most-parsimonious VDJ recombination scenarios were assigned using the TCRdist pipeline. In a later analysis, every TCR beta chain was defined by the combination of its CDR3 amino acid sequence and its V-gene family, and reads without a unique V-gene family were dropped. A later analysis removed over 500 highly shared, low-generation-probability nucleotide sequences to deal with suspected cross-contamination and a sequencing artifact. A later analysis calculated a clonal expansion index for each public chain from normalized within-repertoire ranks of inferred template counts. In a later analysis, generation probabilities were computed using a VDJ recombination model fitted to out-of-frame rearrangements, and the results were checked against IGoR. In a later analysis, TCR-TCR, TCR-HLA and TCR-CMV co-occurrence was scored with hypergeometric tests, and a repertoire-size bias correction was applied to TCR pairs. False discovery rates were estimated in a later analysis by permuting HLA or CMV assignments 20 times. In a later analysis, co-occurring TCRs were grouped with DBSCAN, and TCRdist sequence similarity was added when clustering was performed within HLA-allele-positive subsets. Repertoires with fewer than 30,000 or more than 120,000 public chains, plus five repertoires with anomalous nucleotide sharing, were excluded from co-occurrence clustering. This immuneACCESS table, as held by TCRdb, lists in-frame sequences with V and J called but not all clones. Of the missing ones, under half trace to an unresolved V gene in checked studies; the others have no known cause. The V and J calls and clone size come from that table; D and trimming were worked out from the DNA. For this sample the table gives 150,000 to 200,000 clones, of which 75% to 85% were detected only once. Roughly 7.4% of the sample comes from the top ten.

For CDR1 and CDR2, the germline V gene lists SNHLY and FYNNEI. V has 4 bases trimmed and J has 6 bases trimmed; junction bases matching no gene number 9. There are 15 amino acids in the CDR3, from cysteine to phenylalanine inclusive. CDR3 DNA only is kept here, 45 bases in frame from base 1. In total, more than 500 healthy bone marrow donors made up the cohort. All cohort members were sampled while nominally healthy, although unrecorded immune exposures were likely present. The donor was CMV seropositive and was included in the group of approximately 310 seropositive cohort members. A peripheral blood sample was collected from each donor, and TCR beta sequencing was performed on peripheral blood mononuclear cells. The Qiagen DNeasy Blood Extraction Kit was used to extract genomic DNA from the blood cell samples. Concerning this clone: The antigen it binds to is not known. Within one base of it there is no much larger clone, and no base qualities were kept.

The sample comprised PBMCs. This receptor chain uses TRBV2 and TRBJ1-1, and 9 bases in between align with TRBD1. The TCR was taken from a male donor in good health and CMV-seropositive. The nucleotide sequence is TGTGCCAGCAGTGCGACAGGGGGAAGGGAGGCTGAAGCTTTCTTT. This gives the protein CASSATGGREAEAFF.